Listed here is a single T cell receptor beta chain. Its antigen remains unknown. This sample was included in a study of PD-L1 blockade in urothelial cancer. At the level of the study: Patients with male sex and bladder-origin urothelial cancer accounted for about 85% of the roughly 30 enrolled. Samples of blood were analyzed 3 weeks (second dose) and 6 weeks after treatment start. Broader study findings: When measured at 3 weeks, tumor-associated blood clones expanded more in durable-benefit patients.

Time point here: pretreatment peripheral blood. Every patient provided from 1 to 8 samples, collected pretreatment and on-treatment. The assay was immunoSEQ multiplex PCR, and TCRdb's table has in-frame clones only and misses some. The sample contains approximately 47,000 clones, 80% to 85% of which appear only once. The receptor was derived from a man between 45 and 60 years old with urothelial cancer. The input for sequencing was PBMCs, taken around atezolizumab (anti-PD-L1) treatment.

The CDR3 reads CASSLGGQGPYGYTF. CDR3 in DNA: TGTGCCAGCAGCTTGGGCGGACAGGGGCCCTATGGCTACACCTTC. The chain uses TRBV5-4 and TRBJ1-2; 9 bases agree with TRBD1. With 0 bases clipped from V and 4 bases from J, the junction kept 4 bases outside the gene matches. The CDR3 runs to 15 residues. Germline CDR1 reads SGHNT; CDR2 reads YYREEE (reference sequence). Full variable domain (rest looked up from reference TRBV5-4 and TRBJ1-2): ETGVTQSPTHLIKTRGQQVTLRCSSQSGHNTVSWYQQALGQGPQFIFQYYREEENGRGNFPPRFSGLQFPNYSSELNVNALELDDSALYLCASSLGGQGPYGYTFGSGTRLTVV.